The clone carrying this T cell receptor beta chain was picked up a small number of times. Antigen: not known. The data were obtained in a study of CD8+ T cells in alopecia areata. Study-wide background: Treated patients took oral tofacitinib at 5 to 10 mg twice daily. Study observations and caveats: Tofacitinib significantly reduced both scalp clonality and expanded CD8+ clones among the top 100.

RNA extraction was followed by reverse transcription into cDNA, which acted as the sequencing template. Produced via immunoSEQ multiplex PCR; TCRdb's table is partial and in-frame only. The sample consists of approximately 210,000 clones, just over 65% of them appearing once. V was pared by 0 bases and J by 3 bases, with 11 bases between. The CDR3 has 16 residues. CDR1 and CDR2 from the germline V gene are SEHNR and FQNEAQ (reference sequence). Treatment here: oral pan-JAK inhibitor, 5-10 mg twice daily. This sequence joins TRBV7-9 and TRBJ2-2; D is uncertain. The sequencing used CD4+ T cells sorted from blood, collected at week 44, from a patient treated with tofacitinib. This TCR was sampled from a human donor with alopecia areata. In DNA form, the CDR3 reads TGTGCCAGCAGCTTAGCGGAAGTGAAGTACACCGGGGAGCTGTTTTTT. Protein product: CASSLAEVKYTGELFF.